Listed below are T cell receptor beta chains from one sample, sequenced in a study of T cell repertoires in aging, cancer and after chemotherapy. Each CDR3 protein gets one entry after TCRdb re-called the multiplex PCR reads with MiXCR. The data hold about 11,000 distinct CDR3 sequences, with approximately 29% observed a single time. The sequencing sample was made of blood. These receptors originate from a human donor in good health. The donor label of this sample is uncertain. The CDR3 runs from the conserved cysteine through the conserved F or W. A D gene is named only where the DNA matches it firmly. Clone size is shown for a subset of rows, as once, few, many or a class of expanded clone.

NA	TRBD1	TRBJ1-1	15	TRBV4-3	CASSQDDRVNTEAFF	TGCGCCAGCAGCCAAGACGACAGGGTTAACACTGAAGCTTTCTTT
NA	NA	TRBJ1-1	13	TRBV12-3/TRBV12-4	CASSLAETTEAFF	TGTGCCAGCAGTTTAGCAGAGACCACTGAAGCTTTCTTT
medium-sized	NA	TRBJ2-1	14	TRBV29-1	CSVLLSLAYNEQFF	TGCAGCGTTCTCCTCTCTTTAGCGTACAATGAGCAGTTCTTC
few	TRBD2	TRBJ2-3	17	TRBV7-9	CASSLLASGSGTDTQYF	TGTGCCAGCAGCTTACTGGCTAGCGGGAGCGGCACAGATACGCAGTATTTT
medium-sized	TRBD1	TRBJ1-4	15	TRBV6-5	CASSDRVGGIEKLFF	TGTGCCAGCAGTGACAGGGTAGGGGGTATCGAAAAACTGTTTTTT
few	TRBD2	TRBJ2-2	15	TRBV4-2	CASSPAGGNTGELFF	TGTGCCAGCAGCCCGGCGGGGGGGAATACCGGGGAGCTGTTTTTT
few	NA	TRBJ2-3	15	TRBV12-3/TRBV12-4	CASSDNRVSTDTQYF	TGTGCCAGCAGTGATAACAGGGTTAGCACAGATACGCAGTATTTT
NA	NA	TRBJ1-2	14	TRBV19	CASSMIEINYGYTF	TGTGCCAGTAGTATGATTGAGATTAACTATGGCTACACCTTC
few	TRBD2	TRBJ2-5	17	TRBV12-3/TRBV12-4	CASSSLGGGVGRETQYF	TGTGCCAGCAGTTCCCTGGGGGGAGGGGTGGGCAGGGAGACCCAGTACTTC
NA	NA	TRBJ1-3	15	TRBV6-5	CASSYHPSSANTIYF	TGTGCCAGCAGTTACCACCCATCATCTGCAAACACCATATATTTT
once	NA	TRBJ2-5	14	TRBV5-1	CASSLGNSRETQYF	TGCGCCAGCAGCTTGGGAAATAGCAGAGAGACCCAGTACTTC
NA	NA	TRBJ2-7	12	TRBV19	CASSIGGREQYF	TGTGCCAGTAGTATAGGGGGCCGCGAGCAGTACTTC
NA	TRBD1	TRBJ2-5	12	TRBV30	CAWDRGQETQYF	TGTGCCTGGGACAGGGGGCAAGAGACCCAGTACTTC
medium-sized	NA	TRBJ2-3	12	TRBV29-1	CSVGFGQHTQYF	TGCAGCGTTGGATTTGGACAGCATACGCAGTATTTT
NA	NA	TRBJ2-7	14	TRBV24-1	CAAPRDPVSYEQYF	TGTGCCGCTCCCCGGGACCCGGTCTCCTACGAGCAGTACTTC
few	NA	TRBJ1-4	12	TRBV18	CASSLEREKLFF	TGTGCCAGCTCACTCGAGAGGGAAAAACTGTTTTTT
NA	NA	TRBJ2-7	12	TRBV5-6	CASSLTEYEQYF	TGTGCCAGCAGCTTGACGGAATACGAGCAGTACTTC
NA	NA	TRBJ2-1	13	TRBV5-1	CASSLGTHNEQFF	TGCGCCAGCAGCTTGGGCACCCACAATGAGCAGTTCTTC
few	NA	TRBJ1-1	14	TRBV27	CASSPRRENTEAFF	TGTGCCAGCAGTCCTAGACGAGAGAACACTGAAGCTTTCTTT
NA	TRBD2	TRBJ2-7	15	TRBV6-5	CASSYSFSGGYEQYF	TGTGCCAGCAGTTACTCGTTTAGCGGGGGGTACGAGCAGTACTTC
few	NA	TRBJ2-7	16	TRBV15	CATSRRQAGLYYEQYF	TGTGCCACCAGCAGGAGACAAGCTGGTCTCTACTACGAGCAGTACTTC
few	NA	TRBJ2-3	18	TRBV10-3	CAISVYGGLVGLTDTQYF	TGTGCCATCAGTGTTTACGGGGGTTTGGTGGGACTCACAGATACGCAGTATTTT
NA	TRBD2	TRBJ2-2	17	TRBV6-5	CASSITSGRIRTGELFF	TGTGCCAGTAGTATCACTAGCGGGAGGATAAGGACCGGGGAGCTGTTTTTT
medium-sized	NA	TRBJ1-1	13	TRBV19	CASAGRQNTEAFF	TGTGCCAGTGCGGGACGGCAGAACACTGAAGCTTTCTTT
NA	NA	TRBJ1-2	15	TRBV6-4	CASSSTMDGLSGYTF	TGTGCCAGCAGTTCTACAATGGACGGTCTATCGGGCTACACCTTC
medium-sized	NA	TRBJ2-2	13	TRBV19	CASSGGPSGELFF	TGTGCCAGTAGCGGGGGCCCCTCCGGGGAGCTGTTTTTT
few	NA	TRBJ2-5	14	TRBV19	CASSKRSNQETQYF	TGTGCCAGTAGTAAAAGGTCGAACCAAGAGACCCAGTACTTC
NA	NA	TRBJ1-2	16	TRBV6-5	CASSWGRPNNNYGYTF	TGTGCCAGCAGTTGGGGACGGCCGAACAATAACTATGGCTACACCTTC